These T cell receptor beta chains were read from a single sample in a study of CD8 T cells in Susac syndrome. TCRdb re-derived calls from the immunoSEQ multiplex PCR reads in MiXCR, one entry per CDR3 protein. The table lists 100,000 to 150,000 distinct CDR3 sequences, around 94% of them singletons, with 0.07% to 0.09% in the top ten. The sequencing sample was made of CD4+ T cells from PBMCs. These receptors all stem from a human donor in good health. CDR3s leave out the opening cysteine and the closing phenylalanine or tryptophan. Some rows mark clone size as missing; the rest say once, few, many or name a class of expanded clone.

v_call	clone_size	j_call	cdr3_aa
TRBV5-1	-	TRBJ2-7	ASSLAGDSYEQY
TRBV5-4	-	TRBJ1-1	ASSSLLDRPRRRNTEAF
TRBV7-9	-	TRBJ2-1	ASSVGPAGDPAYNEQF
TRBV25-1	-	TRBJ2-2	ASSEAGANTGELF
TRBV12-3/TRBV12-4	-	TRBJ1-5	ASSGTVRGPQH
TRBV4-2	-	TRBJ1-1	ASSPRRGMGTEAF
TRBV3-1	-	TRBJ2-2	ASSPLDGGREPGELF
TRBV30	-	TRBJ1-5	AWSRGRGEQPQH
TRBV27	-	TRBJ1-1	ASSPDRGFNTEAF
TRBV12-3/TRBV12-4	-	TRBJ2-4	ASSVAGGANIQY
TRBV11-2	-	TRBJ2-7	ASSLDRTGINEQY
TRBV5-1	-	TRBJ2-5	ASSRFQGAEETQY
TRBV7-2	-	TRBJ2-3	ASSLRPTDTQY
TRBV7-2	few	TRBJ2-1	ASSLVSGTYNEQF
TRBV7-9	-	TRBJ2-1	ASSRSGTGGLDEQF
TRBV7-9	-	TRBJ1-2	ASSFTGKDYGYT
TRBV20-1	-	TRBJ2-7	SATGTSGRIQY
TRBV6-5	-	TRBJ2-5	ASKGQASEETQY
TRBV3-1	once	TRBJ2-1	ASSNAGNEQF
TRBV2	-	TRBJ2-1	ASSESGGRRSGEQF
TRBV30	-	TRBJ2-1	AWRDTGSSYNEQF
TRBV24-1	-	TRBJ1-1	ATSDGREAF
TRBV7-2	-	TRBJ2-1	ASSLRLAGLLYNEQF
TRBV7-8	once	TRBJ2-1	ASSSQASGAYNEQF
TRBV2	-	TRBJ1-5	ASALTGGSNQPQH
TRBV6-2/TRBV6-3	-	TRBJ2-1	AGGVAPDREQF
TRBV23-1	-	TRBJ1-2	ASSQFIGRYGYT
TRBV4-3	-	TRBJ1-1	ASSQDAGAAGGLNTEAF
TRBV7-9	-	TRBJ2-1	ASSPGLAGGIDEQF
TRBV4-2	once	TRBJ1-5	ASSQGGVLNQPQH
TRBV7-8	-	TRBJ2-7	ASSYVTPGTGAYEQY
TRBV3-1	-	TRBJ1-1	ASRANTEAF
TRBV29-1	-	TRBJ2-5	SVRTGDETQY
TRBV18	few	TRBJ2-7	ASSPGVEQY
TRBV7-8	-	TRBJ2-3	ASSPLQYPTDTQY
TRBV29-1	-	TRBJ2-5	SVGQGAQETQY
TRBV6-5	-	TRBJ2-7	ASSFVSGTGGPKGYEQY
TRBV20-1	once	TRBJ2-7	SATTDREATEQY